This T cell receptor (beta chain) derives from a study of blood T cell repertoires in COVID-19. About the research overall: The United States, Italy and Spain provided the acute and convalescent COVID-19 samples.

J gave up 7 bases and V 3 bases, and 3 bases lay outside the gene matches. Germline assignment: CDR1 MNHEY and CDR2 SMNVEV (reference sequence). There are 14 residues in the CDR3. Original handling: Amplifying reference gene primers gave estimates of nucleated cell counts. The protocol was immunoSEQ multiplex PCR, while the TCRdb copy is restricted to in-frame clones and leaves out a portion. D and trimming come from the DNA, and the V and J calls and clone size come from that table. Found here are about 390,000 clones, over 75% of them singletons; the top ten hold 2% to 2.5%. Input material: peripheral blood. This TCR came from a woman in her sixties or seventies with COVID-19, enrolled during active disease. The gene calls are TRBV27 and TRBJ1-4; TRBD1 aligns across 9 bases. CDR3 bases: TGTGCCAGCAGTTTTGGGGACAGGGCTGAAAAACTGTTTTTT. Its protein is CASSFGDRAEKLFF. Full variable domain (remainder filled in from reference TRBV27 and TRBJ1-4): EAQVTQNPRYLITVTGKKLTVTCSQNMNHEYMSWYRQDPGLGLRQIYYSMNVEVTDKGDVPEGYKVSRKEKRNFPLILESPSPNQTSLYFCASSFGDRAEKLFFGSGTQLSVL.